This T cell receptor beta chain stems from a study of cytomegalovirus exposure and HLA in healthy donors. Study-level background: Earlier findings included more than 95 million unique TCR beta sequences obtained from some 180 million T cells.

The primer mix had 60 Vbeta and 13 Jbeta primers. Profiled with immunoSEQ multiplex PCR; TCRdb holds only in-frame clones, not every one. The sample consists of about 190,000 clones, roughly four fifths of them appearing once. General study findings and limits: The study flagged some 180 TCR beta chains as cytomegalovirus-associated. Accurate HLA-A and HLA-B prediction from TCR beta sequences was reported for most subjects.

Worth noting for this clone: Its target is unknown.

From germline, CDR1 is MDHEN and CDR2 SYDVKM. V was trimmed by 2 bases and J by 6 bases, leaving 16 bases between them. CDR3 length: 15 residues. The origin of this receptor is a young woman in good health and CMV-seronegative. Specimen: PBMCs. The J gene is TRBJ1-2, the V gene TRBV28, with D possibly matching TRBD1 (6 bases). The DNA of the CDR3 is TGTGCCAGCAGTTTACTCAGGGGTGGGGGTAATGGCTACACCTTC. The encoded protein is CASSLLRGGGNGYTF.